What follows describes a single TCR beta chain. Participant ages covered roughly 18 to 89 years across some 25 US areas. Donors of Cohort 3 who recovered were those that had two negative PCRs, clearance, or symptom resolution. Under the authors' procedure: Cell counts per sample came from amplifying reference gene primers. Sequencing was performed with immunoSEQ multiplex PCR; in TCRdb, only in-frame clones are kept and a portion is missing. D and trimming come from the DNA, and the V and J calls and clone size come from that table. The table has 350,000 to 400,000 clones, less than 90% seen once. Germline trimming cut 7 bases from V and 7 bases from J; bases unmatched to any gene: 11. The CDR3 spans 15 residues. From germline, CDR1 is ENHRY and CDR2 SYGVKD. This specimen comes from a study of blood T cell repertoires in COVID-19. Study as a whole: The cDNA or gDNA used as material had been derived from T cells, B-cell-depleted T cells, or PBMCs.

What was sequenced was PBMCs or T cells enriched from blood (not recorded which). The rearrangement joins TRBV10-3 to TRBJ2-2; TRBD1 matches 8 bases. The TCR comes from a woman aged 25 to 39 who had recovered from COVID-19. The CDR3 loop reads CAITHGQGLGGELFF. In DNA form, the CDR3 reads TGTGCCATCACCCACGGACAGGGTCTAGGCGGGGAGCTGTTTTTT.